These 10 T cell receptor beta chains share one sample of origin, sequenced in a study of CD8 T cells in Susac syndrome. RNA totalling about 0.5 to 1 ug underwent reverse transcription with random hexamers. Each CDR3 protein is one row after TCRdb ran MiXCR on the immunoSEQ multiplex PCR reads. The sample yields 100,000 or so distinct CDR3 sequences, about 95% seen once. Sequences were obtained from CD4+ T cells from PBMCs. The source of these receptors is a human donor with Susac syndrome.

The chain carries TRBV20-1 and TRBJ2-3; perhaps TRBD2 as D (5 bases). Between the trimmed V and J ends, which lost 6 bases and 4 bases, there was a span of 17 bases. The germline V gene encodes CDR1 DFQATT and CDR2 SNEGSKA (reference sequence). The CDR3 totals 14 residues. Here the CDR3 DNA reads TGCAGTGCCCTCTCGGGGAACCCGGCAGATACGCAGTATTTT. Its translation is CSALSGNPADTQYF.

This chain links TRBV3-1 with TRBJ1-1; 7 positions agree with TRBD1. The germline gives CDR1 LGHDT, CDR2 YNNKEL (reference sequence). The CDR3 is made up of 13 amino acids. V dropped 0 bases and J dropped 10; count of bases not matched to a gene: 5. This CDR3 is CASSQEGSGGAFF. As DNA, the CDR3 is TGTGCCAGCAGCCAAGAGGGGTCAGGGGGAGCTTTCTTT.

This chain connects TRBV6-1 to TRBJ2-1; 8 nucleotides align to TRBD2. This CDR3 is built from 16 residues. Germline trimming cut 7 bases from V and 1 base from J; bases unmatched to any gene: 9. CDR1 is MNHNS and CDR2 is SASEGT in the germline V gene. The CDR3 nucleotides read TGTGCCAGCAAAGGAAGCGGGGGAGCTTCCTACAATGAGCAGTTCTTC. Encoded protein: CASKGSGGASYNEQFF.

The chain uses TRBV20-1 and TRBJ2-5; 9 bases fit TRBD2. V shed 4 bases and J 5 bases; nucleotides not matched to a gene: 8. Germline V gene lookup returns CDR1 DFQATT and CDR2 SNEGSKA (reference sequence). The CDR3 loop spans 14 amino acids. The DNA for the CDR3 is TGCAGTGCTATACGCCTAGCGGGGATGGAGACCCAGTACTTC. Its translation is CSAIRLAGMETQYF.

This chain uses TRBV7-3 with TRBJ1-2, with 7 bases identical to TRBD1. The CDR3 covers 13 residues. J gave up 6 bases and V 4 bases, and 5 bases lay outside the gene matches. Germline V gene lookup returns CDR1 SGHTA and CDR2 FQGTGA. The CDR3 region is CASSSSTGDGYTF. The CDR3 region has the DNA TGTGCCAGCAGCTCGTCAACAGGGGATGGCTACACCTTC.

V and J are TRBV6-6 and TRBJ2-5, with TRBD2 as a possible D gene (5 bases). CDR3 length: 12 residues. Trimming left V 2 bases short and J 6 bases short, with 7 bases between. The germline CDR1 and CDR2 sequences are MNHNY and SVGAGI (reference sequence). The DNA for the CDR3 is TGTGCCAGCAGTTACGAGGGAAAGACCCAGTACTTC. Amino acid sequence: CASSYEGKTQYF.

This clonotype was recorded once. The V call is TRBV30, the J call TRBJ1-2; D not certain. Trimming removed 0 bases from V and 3 bases from J, with 14 bases in between. This CDR3 comprises 15 residues. Germline CDR1 and CDR2: GTSNPN and SVGIG (reference sequence). CDR3 nucleotide sequence: TGTGCCTGGAGTGTACACGCCAGGTGGGACTATGGCTACACCTTC. Translating it yields CAWSVHARWDYGYTF. The full variable domain, completed using reference TRBV30 and TRBJ1-2, is SQTIHQWPATLVQPVGSPLSLECTVEGTSNPNLYWYRQAAGRGLQLLFYSVGIGQISSEVPQNLSASRPQDRQFILSSKKLLLSDSGFYLCAWSVHARWDYGYTFGSGTRLTVV.

The chain combines TRBV7-2 with TRBJ1-5; D not resolved. The CDR3 contains 16 residues. V was trimmed by 5 bases and J by 2 bases, leaving 16 bases between them. Germline V CDR1 and CDR2: SGHTA, FQGNSA. The CDR3 sequence is CASSVVFGKGNQPQHF. DNA for the CDR3: TGTGCCAGCAGCGTAGTATTCGGGAAGGGCAATCAGCCCCAGCATTTT.

V is TRBV11-3 and J is TRBJ2-2, with D tentatively TRBD1 (6 bases). The CDR3 totals 14 residues. Trimming cost V 1 base and J 4 bases, with 7 bases left between them. Germline-derived CDR1 and CDR2 are SGHNT and YENEEA. CDR3 DNA: TGTGCCAGCAGCTTAGCAGGGGCCACCGGGGAGCTGTTTTTT. Protein: CASSLAGATGELFF.

This clonotype occurred once. The V and J genes are TRBV9 and TRBJ2-5; no clear D. Trimming shortened V by 0 bases and J by 4 bases, and 10 bases separated the two germline ends. The germline V gene encodes CDR1 SGDLS and CDR2 YYNGEE. The CDR3 runs to 14 residues. The CDR3 coding sequence is TGTGCCAGCAGCGTAGGCGACGGTGGAGAGACCCAGTACTTC. Translation gives CASSVGDGGETQYF.